The sequence of this TCR beta chain was determined in a study of OX40 agonist ivuxolimab in advanced cancers. Study summary: Patients assigned to dose escalation were diagnosed with hepatocellular carcinoma, melanoma, renal cell or head and neck cancer. Partial response was recorded in three patients: one hepatocellular carcinoma and two cutaneous melanoma cases.

To note about this clone: Its specificity is not known.

Between the trimmed V and J ends, which lost 2 bases and 6 bases, there was a span of 11 bases. The CDR3 runs 13 residues. Germline values: CDR1 SGHDT, CDR2 YYEEEE. Study results and caveats: In a subset of nonresponders, normalized T-cell clonal expansion was also low.

TCRdb's table, derived via immunoSEQ multiplex PCR, lists solely in-frame clones and lacks some. The table records 65,000 to 85,000 clones, 90% to 95% of them present only once. The sample here was CD4+ or CD8+ T cells sorted from blood, taken in a trial of the OX40 agonist ivuxolimab. The clonotype originates from an adult with an advanced solid tumor such as melanoma, head and neck, liver or kidney cancer. The chain combines TRBV5-6 with TRBJ2-5, with D possibly called TRBD1 or TRBD2 (6 bases each). The CDR3 is CASSLGGWQTQYF. The CDR3 coding sequence is TGTGCCAGCAGCTTAGGGGGGTGGCAGACCCAGTACTTC.